Below, 17 T cell receptor beta chains from the same sample are listed, as sequenced in a study of CD8+ T cells in alopecia areata. Extracted RNA was reverse transcribed, and the resulting cDNA served as sequencing template. TCRdb's copy holds only in-frame clones and misses some; the assay was immunoSEQ multiplex PCR. The sample yields roughly 250,000 clones, about two thirds seen once. This specimen was CD4+ T cells sorted from blood, taken at week 0. The receptors derive from a human donor with alopecia areata.

This clone was counted only a few times. The chain has TRBV29-1 and TRBJ2-5, with D possibly being TRBD2 (5 bases). V was trimmed by 4 bases and J by 0 bases, leaving 6 bases between them. The CDR3 contains 12 residues. The V gene's germline CDR1 is SQVTM and CDR2 ANQGSEA. The CDR3 loop reads CSVGENQETQYF. The CDR3, as DNA: TGCAGCGTTGGGGAGAACCAAGAGACCCAGTACTTC.

This sequence joins TRBV30 and TRBJ2-7; 11 bases fit TRBD1. The CDR3 has 16 residues. Per germline, CDR1 GTSNPN and CDR2 SVGIG (reference sequence). J was trimmed by 2 bases and V by 3 bases; bases with no gene match: 9. The CDR3 sequence is CAWSAHGTGGTYEQYF. The CDR3 DNA reads TGTGCCTGGAGCGCCCATGGGACAGGGGGAACCTACGAGCAGTACTTC. Based on the CDR3 plus reference TRBV30 and TRBJ2-7, the full variable domain is SQTIHQWPATLVQPVGSPLSLECTVEGTSNPNLYWYRQAAGRGLQLLFYSVGIGQISSEVPQNLSASRPQDRQFILSSKKLLLSDSGFYLCAWSAHGTGGTYEQYFGPGTRLTVT.

This rearrangement joins TRBV4-1 to TRBJ1-6; 9 bases fit TRBD1. Germline CDR1 is MGHRA and CDR2 is YSYEKL. CDR3 size: 15 residues. Trimming cost V 0 bases and J 9 bases; bases outside gene matches: 3. The CDR3 loop is CASSQEGQGISPLHF. CDR3 sequence (DNA): TGCGCCAGCAGCCAAGAGGGACAGGGTATTTCACCCCTCCACTTT.

The table lists this clone with a few counts. The rearrangement joins TRBV2 to TRBJ2-3; D gene uncertain. V dropped 8 bases and J dropped 6 bases, with 15 bases sitting between them. The CDR3 has 13 residues. Looked up from germline, CDR1 is SNHLY and CDR2 is FYNNEI. CDR3: CASELRLTDTQYF. The CDR3 DNA follows: TGTGCCAGCGAGTTGCGGCTCACGGATACGCAGTATTTT.

The chain is built from TRBV5-1 and TRBJ2-5, with D uncertain. Germline V gene lookup returns CDR1 SGHRS and CDR2 YFSETQ. This CDR3 spans 15 amino acids. Trimming removed 5 bases at V and 5 bases at J, with 19 bases between. The CDR3 DNA is TGCGCCAGCAGACCCTGGGGTAGCTTGGGTGAGACCCAGTACTTC. Translated: CASRPWGSLGETQYF.

In this sample, this clone turned up once. The J gene is TRBJ1-4, the V gene TRBV7-6; no reliable D call. CDR3 size: 11 residues. Germline CDR1 is SGHVS and CDR2 is FNYEAQ. The V end lost 4 bases, the J end lost 7 bases, and 4 bases lay between the germline ends. The CDR3 spells CASSYGEKLFF. CDR3 DNA sequence: TGTGCCAGCAGCTACGGTGAAAAACTGTTTTTT.

The chain is built from TRBV10-3 and TRBJ1-4; unclear D gene. V was cut by 2 bases and J by 5 bases, with 6 bases left in between. The CDR3 covers 13 residues. CDR1 and CDR2 (germline): ENHRY, SYGVKD. This CDR3 reads CAISEAGNEKLFF. The CDR3 DNA reads TGTGCCATCAGTGAGGCGGGGAATGAAAAACTGTTTTTT.

The chain has TRBV29-1 and TRBJ2-7, with D unresolved. CDR3 length equals 11 residues. The germline V and J ends were trimmed by 5 bases and 5 bases, with 10 bases remaining between them. The germline CDR1 and CDR2 sequences are SQVTM and ANQGSEA. This CDR3 is CSVKSTDEQYF. The DNA for the CDR3 is TGCAGCGTTAAGTCGACTGACGAGCAGTACTTC.

The chain recombines TRBV5-1 with TRBJ2-5; 7 bases align to TRBD2. Germline CDR1 reads SGHRS; CDR2 reads YFSETQ. With V trimmed by 7 bases and J by 3 bases, 15 bases remained unmatched. The CDR3 spans 16 residues. The CDR3 nucleotides are TGCGCCAGCGGGGGTGTGGCCGGGAGGAATAAAGAGACCCAGTACTTC. Protein sequence: CASGGVAGRNKETQYF.

This clone has a count of ten or more. The V call is TRBV7-2, the J call TRBJ2-7, with D uncertain. Germline lookup yields CDR1 SGHTA and CDR2 FQGNSA. This CDR3 is built from 14 residues. V was trimmed by 5 bases and J by 4 bases, leaving 15 bases between them. In DNA, the CDR3 is TGTGCCAGCAGCCCGGATTCGCTACCTTACGAGCAGTACTTC. This gives the protein CASSPDSLPYEQYF. Drawing the rest from reference TRBV7-2 and TRBJ2-7, the complete variable domain is GAGVSQSPSNKVTEKGKDVELRCDPISGHTALYWYRQSLGQGLEFLIYFQGNSAPDKSGLPSDRFSAERTGGSVSTLTIQRTQQEDSAVYLCASSPDSLPYEQYFGPGTRLTVT.

This chain connects TRBV30 to TRBJ1-6; D unresolved. Trimming shortened V by 3 bases and J by 7 bases, and 13 bases separated the two germline ends. This CDR3 has 14 residues. CDR1 GTSNPN and CDR2 SVGIG come from the germline V gene (reference sequence). As DNA, the CDR3 is TGTGCCTGGAGGGCCGGGCCCACGAATTCACCCCTCCACTTT. Protein: CAWRAGPTNSPLHF.

The V call is TRBV30, the J call TRBJ2-7; D might be TRBD1 (6 bases). Germline V gives CDR1 GTSNPN, CDR2 SVGIG (reference sequence). The CDR3 spans 14 residues. V was pared by 3 bases and J by 1 base, with 13 bases between. The CDR3 region has the DNA TGTGCCTGGAGCCGGGACACCGTATCCTACGAGCAGTACTTC. Translated: CAWSRDTVSYEQYF.

The chain links TRBV23-1 to TRBJ1-5, with D possibly being TRBD1 (5 bases). TRBV23-1 belongs to the ORF category, with a function that is uncertain. Trimming pared 8 bases from V and 5 bases from J, leaving 22 bases between. The CDR3 runs 16 residues. The CDR3 sequence: CASSDGAGQTYQPQHF. The CDR3 DNA follows: TGCGCCAGCTCAGATGGGGCGGGGCAAACATATCAGCCCCAGCATTTT.

The V and J genes are TRBV29-1 and TRBJ2-3; weak D call: TRBD2 (6 bases). Per the germline V gene, CDR1 is SQVTM and CDR2 is ANQGSEA. The CDR3 is made up of 14 amino acids. The V and J ends lost 6 bases and 0 bases respectively, with 13 bases between them. CDR3 protein: CSVGGWRSTDTQYF. The CDR3 DNA sequence: TGCAGCGTCGGGGGTTGGAGGAGCACAGATACGCAGTATTTT.

This sequence joins TRBV30 and TRBJ1-4; D may be TRBD1 (6 bases). The CDR3 spans 15 residues. Trimming stripped 2 bases from V and 7 bases from J, with 17 bases between. Germline CDR1 and CDR2: GTSNPN and SVGIG (reference sequence). The CDR3 DNA is TGTGCCTGGAGTTTAGGTGGGGGGCATGTTGAAAAACTGTTTTTT. Amino acid sequence: CAWSLGGGHVEKLFF.

The gene calls are TRBV6-5 and TRBJ1-6; 10 nucleotides line up with TRBD1. Germline CDR1 MNHEY, CDR2 SVGAGI. J lost 8 bases, V lost 2 bases, and 3 bases had no gene match. The CDR3 length is 15 residues. The CDR3 spells CASSYTGTGDSPLHF. The CDR3 DNA follows: TGTGCCAGCAGTTACACCGGGACAGGGGATTCACCCCTCCACTTT.

The rearrangement joins TRBV5-6 to TRBJ2-3, with D perhaps TRBD1 (7 bases). Looked up from germline, CDR1 is SGHDT and CDR2 is YYEEEE. V lost 1 base and J 0 bases, leaving 9 bases between the germline ends. The CDR3 has 15 residues. This CDR3 reads CASSLPGGSTDTQYF. The CDR3 coding sequence is TGTGCCAGCAGCTTGCCAGGGGGGAGCACAGATACGCAGTATTTT.